Below, 4 T cell receptor beta chains from the same sample are listed, as sequenced in a study of T cells in Graves' hyperthyroidism and ophthalmopathy (dated by TCRdb to about 2019). Library construction relied on multiplex PCR. Sequencing was performed on an Illumina HiSeq 2000. The TCR beta CDR3 regions were amplified from RNA transcripts. For the first round of RT-PCR on the TCR CDR3, the HTBI primer set was used together with the Qiagen OneStep RT-PCR kit. TCRdb handled the public reads itself, with Q25 trimming in fastp and clone calling in MiXCR, and kept productive beta chains. CDR3 protein sequences are deduplicated, and each keeps its most common genes and DNA. In all, the sample holds around 420,000 distinct CDR3 sequences, and roughly 15% of those were seen once. Around 5.3% of the sample is held by the ten biggest clonotypes. The specimen was blood. The receptor set was obtained from a woman between 18 and 30 years old with Graves' hyperthyroidism.

The sample holds many counts of this clonotype. The genes are TRBV10-1 and TRBJ2-7, with a tentative D call TRBD2 (5 bases). The CDR3 covers 14 residues. Germline assignment: CDR1 WNHNN and CDR2 SYGVQD (reference sequence). V lost 5 bases and J lost 6, with 17 bases in between. In DNA, the CDR3 is TGCGCCAGCAGTAGGGAGTTCGGGAAAGGCGAGCAGTACTTC. Protein sequence: CASSREFGKGEQYF.

This clonotype was observed many times. This chain connects TRBV7-9 to TRBJ2-1, with 11 bases fitting TRBD2. The CDR3 spans 16 residues. J gave up 8 bases and V 4 bases, and 10 bases lay outside the gene matches. Per germline, CDR1 SEHNR and CDR2 FQNEAQ (reference sequence). CDR3 in DNA: TGTGCCAGCAGCTCCAGAGGACTAGCGGGTGCTTATGAGCAGTTCTTC. This encodes CASSSRGLAGAYEQFF. Combining the CDR3 with reference TRBV7-9 and TRBJ2-1 gives the whole variable domain DTGVSQNPRHKITKRGQNVTFRCDPISEHNRLYWYRQTLGQGPEFLTYFQNEAQLEKSRLLSDRFSAERPKGSFSTLEIQRTEQGDSAMYLCASSSRGLAGAYEQFFGPGTRLTVL.

The table lists this clonotype with many counts. The J gene is TRBJ2-1, the V gene TRBV3-1; 13 positions match TRBD2. V shed 4 bases and J 8 bases; nucleotides not matched to a gene: 17. The CDR3 is 19 residues long. The V gene's germline CDR1 is LGHDT and CDR2 YNNKEL (reference sequence). The CDR3 here is CASSLRTSGSFRSPHEQFF. CDR3 sequence (DNA): TGTGCCAGCAGCCTTAGGACTAGCGGGAGCTTCCGAAGCCCCCATGAGCAGTTCTTC.

The table lists this clonotype with a few counts. The chain couples TRBV6-7 to TRBJ2-1; 15 bases match TRBD2. TRBV6-7 is reported as an ORF; its role is uncertain. The CDR3 covers 20 residues. V lost 2 bases to trimming and J lost 8 bases; unmatched junction nucleotides: 16. The chain's CDR3 is CASSYPYYRTSGRASDEQFF. CDR3 coding DNA: TGTGCCAGCAGTTACCCGTACTACCGGACTAGCGGGAGGGCCTCGGATGAGCAGTTCTTC.